The 10 T cell receptor beta chains below come from one sample, sequenced in a study of patients and donors after allogeneic stem cell transplantation. TCRdb recomputed calls from the RT-PCR reads with MiXCR, one row per CDR3 protein. The sample carries some 2,300 distinct CDR3 sequences, 6% to 9% recorded once. Sample: blood, either unsorted or a sorted T cell fraction (not recorded which). Receptors were obtained from a human donor who was either an allogeneic HSCT recipient or a stem cell or donor lymphocyte infusion donor (not recorded which). It is not recorded whose cells these are; they may come from a transplant donor.

This clonotype has more than one count but fewer than ten. V is TRBV14 and J is TRBJ1-1, with 8 positions matching TRBD1. J gave up 0 bases and V 2 bases, and 8 bases lay outside the gene matches. Per the germline V gene, CDR1 is SGHDN and CDR2 is FVKESK. The CDR3 has 17 residues. The CDR3 spells CASSQQPQGAMNTEAFF. In DNA, the CDR3 is TGTGCCAGCAGCCAACAGCCCCAGGGGGCTATGAACACTGAAGCTTTCTTT.

This chain links TRBV12-3 or TRBV12-4 with TRBJ2-3; D unresolved. The CDR3 sequence is 11 residues long. V was pared by 6 bases and J by 2 bases, with 3 bases between. This CDR3 reads CASRYTDTQYF. The CDR3 coding sequence is TGTGCCAGCAGATACACAGATACGCAGTATTTT.

The chain joins TRBV5-6 to TRBJ2-2; perhaps D is TRBD1 or TRBD2 (6 bases each). Trimming cost V 0 bases and J 4 bases, with 13 bases left between them. Germline assignment: CDR1 SGHDT and CDR2 YYEEEE. The length of the CDR3 is 16 residues. In DNA, the CDR3 is TGTGCCAGCAGCTTGGCCGGGGGCGCGAGCACCGGGGAGCTGTTTTTT. Translation: CASSLAGGASTGELFF. Supplemented by reference TRBV5-6 and TRBJ2-2, the full variable domain reads DAGVTQSPTHLIKTRGQQVTLRCSPKSGHDTVSWYQQALGQGPQFIFQYYEEEERQRGNFPDRFSGHQFPNYSSELNVNALLLGDSALYLCASSLAGGASTGELFFGEGSRLTVL.

This clonotype has only one observation. This chain joins TRBV29-1 and TRBJ2-1, with D possibly being TRBD2 (6 bases). The CDR3 runs to 12 residues. V lost 6 bases and J 9 bases, leaving 15 bases between the germline ends. Germline CDR1 SQVTM, CDR2 ANQGSEA. The chain's CDR3 is CSVGGPNLEQFF. CDR3 sequence (DNA): TGCAGCGTGGGGGGACCAAACCTTGAGCAGTTCTTC.

This clonotype is categorized as medium-sized (0.01 to 0.1%). The CDR3: CASRQGGNEQYF. The CDR3 DNA reads TGTGCCAGCAGACAGGGTGGCAACGAGCAGTACTTC. The chain joins TRBV27 to TRBJ2-7; D may be TRBD1 (6 bases). CDR1 is MNHEY, CDR2 SMNVEV, per germline (reference sequence). The germline V and J ends were trimmed by 6 bases and 5 bases, with 11 bases remaining between them. The CDR3 length is 12 residues.

This clonotype is labeled medium-sized. V usage is TRBV14 and J usage is TRBJ1-2; D is perhaps TRBD1 (6 bases). Trimming took off 4 bases at V and 4 bases at J, with 13 bases between the two ends. Germline lookup yields CDR1 SGHDN and CDR2 FVKESK. This CDR3 contains 14 residues. CDR3 sequence reads: CASSPGTNLYGYTF. CDR3 DNA: TGTGCCAGCAGCCCTGGGACAAACCTCTATGGCTACACCTTC.

This clonotype was observed a handful of times. The chain's CDR3 is CASSSQRETQYF. In DNA form, the CDR3 reads TGTGCCAGCAGCTCCCAAAGGGAAACCCAGTACTTC. The chain carries TRBV7-2 and TRBJ2-5; no clear D gene. Per the germline V gene, CDR1 is SGHTA and CDR2 is FQGNSA. Trimming cost V 4 bases and J 8 bases, with 11 bases left between them. The CDR3 totals 12 residues.

This clonotype ranks as medium-sized. The chain joins TRBV6-5 to TRBJ2-7; D gene ambiguous. The CDR3 is 11 residues long. V was pared by 2 bases and J by 4 bases, with 3 bases between. The germline CDR1 and CDR2 sequences are MNHEY and SVGAGI. The CDR3 nucleotides are TGTGCCAGCAGTTACGCTTACGAGCAGTACTTC. Translated: CASSYAYEQYF.

The rearrangement joins TRBV5-1 to TRBJ2-3; D not certain. Germline assignment: CDR1 SGHRS and CDR2 YFSETQ. This CDR3 spans 15 amino acids. The ends were cut back, 1 base at V and 2 bases at J, with 11 bases in the middle. CDR3 bases: TGCGCCAGCAGCTTGAAACACTTTCACACAGATACGCAGTATTTT. It codes for CASSLKHFHTDTQYF.

A few counts support this clonotype. The V gene is TRBV7-3, the J gene TRBJ2-1; maybe TRBD1 (6 bases). This CDR3 is built from 16 residues. The germline V gene has CDR1 SGHTA and CDR2 FQGTGA. V was cut by 5 bases and J by 7 bases, with 21 bases left in between. The CDR3 loop is CASSPRPQGTGNEQFF. The CDR3, as DNA: TGTGCCAGCAGCCCCAGGCCACAGGGTACAGGAAATGAGCAGTTCTTC.